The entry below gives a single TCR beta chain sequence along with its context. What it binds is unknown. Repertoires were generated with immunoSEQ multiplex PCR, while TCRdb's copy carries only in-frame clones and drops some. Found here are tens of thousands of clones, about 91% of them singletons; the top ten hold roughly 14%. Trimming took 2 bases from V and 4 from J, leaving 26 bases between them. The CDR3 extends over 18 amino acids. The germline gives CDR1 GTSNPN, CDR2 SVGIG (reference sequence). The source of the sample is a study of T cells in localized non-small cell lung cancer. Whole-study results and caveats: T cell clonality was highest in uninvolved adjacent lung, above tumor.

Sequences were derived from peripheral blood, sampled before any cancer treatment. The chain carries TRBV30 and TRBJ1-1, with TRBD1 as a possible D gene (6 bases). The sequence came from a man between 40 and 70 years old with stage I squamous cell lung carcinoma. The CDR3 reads CAWSIQAGYRVGSTEAFF. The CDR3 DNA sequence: TGTGCCTGGAGTATCCAAGCTGGGTACAGGGTGGGTTCCACTGAAGCTTTCTTT. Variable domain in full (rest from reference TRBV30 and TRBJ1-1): SQTIHQWPATLVQPVGSPLSLECTVEGTSNPNLYWYRQAAGRGLQLLFYSVGIGQISSEVPQNLSASRPQDRQFILSSKKLLLSDSGFYLCAWSIQAGYRVGSTEAFFGQGTRLTVV.